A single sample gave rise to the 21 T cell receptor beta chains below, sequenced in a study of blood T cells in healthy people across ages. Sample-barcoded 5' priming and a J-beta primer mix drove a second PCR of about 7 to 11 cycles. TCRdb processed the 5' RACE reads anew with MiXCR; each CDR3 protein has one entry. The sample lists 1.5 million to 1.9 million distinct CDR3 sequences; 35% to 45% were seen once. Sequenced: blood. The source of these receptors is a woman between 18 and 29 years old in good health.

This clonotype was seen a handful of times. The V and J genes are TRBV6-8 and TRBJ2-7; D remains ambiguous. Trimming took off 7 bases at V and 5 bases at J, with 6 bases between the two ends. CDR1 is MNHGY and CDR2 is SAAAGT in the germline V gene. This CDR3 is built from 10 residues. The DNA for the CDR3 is TGTGCCAGCAAAACCCACGAGCAGTACTTC. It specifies CASKTHEQYF.

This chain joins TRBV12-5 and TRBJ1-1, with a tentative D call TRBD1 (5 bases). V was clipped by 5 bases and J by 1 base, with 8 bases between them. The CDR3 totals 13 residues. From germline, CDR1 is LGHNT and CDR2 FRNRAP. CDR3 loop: CASGQQANTEAFF. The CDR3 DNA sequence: TGTGCTAGTGGTCAACAGGCGAACACTGAAGCTTTCTTT.

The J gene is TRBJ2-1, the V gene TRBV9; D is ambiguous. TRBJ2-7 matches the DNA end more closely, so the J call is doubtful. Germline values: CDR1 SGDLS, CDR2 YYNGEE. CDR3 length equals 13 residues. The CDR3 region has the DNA TGTGCCAGCAGCGTTAACTCCTACAATGAGCAGTACTTC. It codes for CASSVNSYNEQYF.

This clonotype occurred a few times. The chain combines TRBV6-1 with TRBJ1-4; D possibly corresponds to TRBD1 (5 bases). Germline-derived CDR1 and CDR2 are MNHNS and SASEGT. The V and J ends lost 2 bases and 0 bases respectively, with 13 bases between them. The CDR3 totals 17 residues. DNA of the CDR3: TGTGCCAGCAGTGAAAGGGGTGGTGTTGCAACTAATGAAAAACTGTTTTTT. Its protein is CASSERGGVATNEKLFF.

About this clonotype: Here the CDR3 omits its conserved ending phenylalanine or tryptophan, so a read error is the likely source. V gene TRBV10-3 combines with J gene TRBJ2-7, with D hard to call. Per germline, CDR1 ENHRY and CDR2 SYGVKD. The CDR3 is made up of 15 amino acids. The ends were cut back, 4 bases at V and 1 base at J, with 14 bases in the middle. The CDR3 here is CAISARLGLSYEQYS. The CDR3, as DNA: TGTGCCATCAGTGCCCGACTGGGTCTATCCTACGAGCAGTACTCC.

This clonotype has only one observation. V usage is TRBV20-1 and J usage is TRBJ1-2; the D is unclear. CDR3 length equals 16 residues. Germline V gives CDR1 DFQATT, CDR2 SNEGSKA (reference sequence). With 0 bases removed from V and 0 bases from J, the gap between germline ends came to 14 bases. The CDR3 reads CSARDGVQDPNYGYTF. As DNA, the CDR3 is TGCAGTGCTAGAGATGGGGTGCAGGATCCTAACTATGGCTACACCTTC.

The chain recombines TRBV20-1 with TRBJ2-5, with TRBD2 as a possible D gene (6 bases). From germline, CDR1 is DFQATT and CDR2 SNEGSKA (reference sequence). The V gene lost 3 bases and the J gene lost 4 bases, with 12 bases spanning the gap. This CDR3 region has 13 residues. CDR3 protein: CSASDVEGETQYF. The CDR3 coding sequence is TGCAGTGCTAGCGACGTGGAGGGAGAGACCCAGTACTTC.

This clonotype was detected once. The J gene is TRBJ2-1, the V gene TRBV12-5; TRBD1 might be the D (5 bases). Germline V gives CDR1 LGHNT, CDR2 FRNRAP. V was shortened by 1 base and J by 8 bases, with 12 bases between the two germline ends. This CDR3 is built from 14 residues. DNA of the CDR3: TGTGCTAGTGGTTTGGCGGCATCAGGGCATGAGCAGTTCTTC. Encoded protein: CASGLAASGHEQFF. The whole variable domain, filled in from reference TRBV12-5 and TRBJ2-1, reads DARVTQTPRHKVTEMGQEVTMRCQPILGHNTVFWYRQTMMQGLELLAYFRNRAPLDDSGMPKDRFSAEMPDATLATLKIQPSEPRDSAVYFCASGLAASGHEQFFGPGTRLTVL.

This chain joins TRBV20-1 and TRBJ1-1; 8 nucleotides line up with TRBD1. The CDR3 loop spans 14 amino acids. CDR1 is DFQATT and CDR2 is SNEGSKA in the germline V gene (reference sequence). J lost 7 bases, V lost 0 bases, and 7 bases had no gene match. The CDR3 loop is CSARETGATGEAFF. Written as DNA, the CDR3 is TGCAGTGCTAGAGAGACAGGGGCAACGGGTGAAGCTTTCTTT.

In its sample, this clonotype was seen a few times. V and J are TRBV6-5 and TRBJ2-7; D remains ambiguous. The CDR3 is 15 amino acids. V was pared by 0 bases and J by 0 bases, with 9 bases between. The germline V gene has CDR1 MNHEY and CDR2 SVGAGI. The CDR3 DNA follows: TGTGCCAGCAGTTACTCTAAAGGAACCTCCTACGAGCAGTACTTC. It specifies CASSYSKGTSYEQYF.

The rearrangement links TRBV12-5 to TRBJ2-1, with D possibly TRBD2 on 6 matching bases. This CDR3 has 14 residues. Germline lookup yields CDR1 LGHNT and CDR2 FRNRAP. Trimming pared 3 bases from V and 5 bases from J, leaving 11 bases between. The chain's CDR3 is CASGLGGADNEQFF. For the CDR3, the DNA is TGTGCTAGTGGTTTAGGCGGGGCAGACAATGAGCAGTTCTTC.

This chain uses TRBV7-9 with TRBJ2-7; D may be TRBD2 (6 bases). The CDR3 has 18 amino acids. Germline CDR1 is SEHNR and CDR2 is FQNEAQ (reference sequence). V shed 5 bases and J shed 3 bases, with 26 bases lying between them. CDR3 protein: CASSSRGTDGRLGYEQYF. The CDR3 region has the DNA TGTGCCAGCAGCAGCCGGGGAACCGACGGGAGATTGGGCTACGAGCAGTACTTC.

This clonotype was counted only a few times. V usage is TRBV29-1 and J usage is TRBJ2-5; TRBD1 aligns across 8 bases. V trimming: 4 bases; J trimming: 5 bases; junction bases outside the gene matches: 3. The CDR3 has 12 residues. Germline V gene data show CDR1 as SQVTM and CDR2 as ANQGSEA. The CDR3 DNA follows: TGCAGCGTTGTTCCAGGGGGCGAGACCCAGTACTTC. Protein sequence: CSVVPGGETQYF. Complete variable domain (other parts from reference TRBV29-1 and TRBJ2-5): SAVISQKPSRDICQRGTSLTIQCQVDSQVTMMFWYRQQPGQSLTLIATANQGSEATYESGFVIDKFPISRPNLTFSTLTVSNMSPEDSSIYLCSVVPGGETQYFGPGTRLLVL.

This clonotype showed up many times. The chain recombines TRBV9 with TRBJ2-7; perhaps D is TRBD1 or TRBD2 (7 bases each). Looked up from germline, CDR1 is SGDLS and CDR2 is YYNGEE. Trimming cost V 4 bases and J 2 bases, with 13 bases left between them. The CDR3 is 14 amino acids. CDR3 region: CASSPRGGPYEQYF. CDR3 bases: TGTGCCAGCAGCCCCAGGGGGGGGCCCTACGAGCAGTACTTC.

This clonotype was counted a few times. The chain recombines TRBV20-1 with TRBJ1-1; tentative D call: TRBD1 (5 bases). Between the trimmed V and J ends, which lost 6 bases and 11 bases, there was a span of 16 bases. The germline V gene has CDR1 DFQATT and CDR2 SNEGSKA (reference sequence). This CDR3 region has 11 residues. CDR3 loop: CSARGGRGAFF. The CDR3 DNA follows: TGCAGTGCCCGCGGGGGACGCGGGGCTTTCTTT.

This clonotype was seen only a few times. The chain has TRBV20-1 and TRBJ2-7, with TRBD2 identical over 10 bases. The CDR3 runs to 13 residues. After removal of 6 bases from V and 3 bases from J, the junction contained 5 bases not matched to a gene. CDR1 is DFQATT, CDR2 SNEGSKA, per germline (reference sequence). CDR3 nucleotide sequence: TGCAGTGCCAGCGGGGGGGCGATCTACGAGCAGTACTTC. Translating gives CSASGGAIYEQYF.

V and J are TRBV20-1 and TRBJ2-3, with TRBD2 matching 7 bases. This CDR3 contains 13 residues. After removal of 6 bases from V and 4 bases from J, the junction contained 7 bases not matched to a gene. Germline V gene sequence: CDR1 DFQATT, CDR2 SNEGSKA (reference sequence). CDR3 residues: CSATSASPDTQYF. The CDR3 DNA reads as TGCAGTGCCACTAGCGCCTCCCCAGATACGCAGTATTTT.

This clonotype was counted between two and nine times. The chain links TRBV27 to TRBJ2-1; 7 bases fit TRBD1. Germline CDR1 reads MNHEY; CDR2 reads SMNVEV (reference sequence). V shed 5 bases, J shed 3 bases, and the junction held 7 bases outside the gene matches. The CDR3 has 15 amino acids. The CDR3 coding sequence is TGTGCCAGCAGTAAAGGGGGCCTGCTCTACAATGAGCAGTTCTTC. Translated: CASSKGGLLYNEQFF.

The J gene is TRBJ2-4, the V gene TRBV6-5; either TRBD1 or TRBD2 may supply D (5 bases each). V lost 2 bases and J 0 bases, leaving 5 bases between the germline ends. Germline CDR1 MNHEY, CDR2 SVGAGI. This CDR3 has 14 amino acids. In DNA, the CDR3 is TGTGCCAGCAGTTACGGGGGAGCCAAAAACATTCAGTACTTC. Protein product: CASSYGGAKNIQYF.

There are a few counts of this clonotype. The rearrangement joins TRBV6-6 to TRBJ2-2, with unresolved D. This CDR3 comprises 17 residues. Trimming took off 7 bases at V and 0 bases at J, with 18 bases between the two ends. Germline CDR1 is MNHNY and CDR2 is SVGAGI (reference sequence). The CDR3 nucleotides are TGTGCCAGCAAAAGATCTCGCGCGGCCTCGAACACCGGGGAGCTGTTTTTT. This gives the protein CASKRSRAASNTGELFF.

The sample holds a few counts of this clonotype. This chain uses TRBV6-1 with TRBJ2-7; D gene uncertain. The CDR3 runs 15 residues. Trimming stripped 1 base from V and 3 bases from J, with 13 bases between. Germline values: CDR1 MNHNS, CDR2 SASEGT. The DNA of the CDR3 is TGTGCCAGCAGTGAAGGTCCCCAAGAAGTCTACGAGCAGTACTTC. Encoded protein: CASSEGPQEVYEQYF.